The sample holds one count of the clone carrying this TCR beta chain. This specimen comes from a study of blood T cell repertoires in COVID-19. About the study: The United States, Italy and Spain were the sources of the acute and convalescent COVID-19 samples. In each case, the material was cDNA or gDNA derived from T cells, B-cell-depleted T cells, or PBMCs.

Original processing notes: Amplifying reference gene primers gave estimates of nucleated cell counts. Assay used: immunoSEQ multiplex PCR; TCRdb lists only in-frame clones, some missing. V and J calls and clone size follow that table, whereas D and trimming were derived from the DNA. Of about 320,000 clones listed, about 84% are singletons. Germline CDR1 reads GTSNPN; CDR2 reads SVGIG (reference sequence). With 0 bases removed from V and 0 bases from J, the gap between germline ends came to 13 bases. CDR3 size: 16 residues. The TCR sequence derives from a woman aged 45-60 years with acute or convalescent COVID-19. Material: peripheral blood. The chain has TRBV30 and TRBJ2-3; a weak D match, TRBD2 (7 bases). The CDR3 sequence is CAWSVGGAPSTDTQYF. The CDR3 nucleotides are TGTGCCTGGAGTGTAGGGGGGGCCCCTAGCACAGATACGCAGTATTTT.